A single sample gave rise to the 32 T cell receptor beta chains below, sequenced in a study of type 1 regulatory T cells. TCRdb used MiXCR to reprocess the reads, holding one entry per CDR3 protein. The sample records around 88,000 distinct CDR3 sequences, around 30% being singletons. Sequenced sample: CD4+ T cells, either the whole sample or a sorted fraction (not recorded which). These receptors were taken from a human donor in good health.

The J gene is TRBJ2-3, the V gene TRBV5-6; D gene uncertain. The CDR3 has 17 residues. Germline loops: CDR1 SGHDT, CDR2 YYEEEE. V was trimmed by 0 bases and J by 0 bases, leaving 14 bases between them. The CDR3 DNA is TGTGCCAGCAGCTTGGCCGTGATTGCCCCTAGCACAGATACGCAGTATTTT. Residues: CASSLAVIAPSTDTQYF. Full variable domain (remainder filled in from reference TRBV5-6 and TRBJ2-3): DAGVTQSPTHLIKTRGQQVTLRCSPKSGHDTVSWYQQALGQGPQFIFQYYEEEERQRGNFPDRFSGHQFPNYSSELNVNALLLGDSALYLCASSLAVIAPSTDTQYFGPGTRLTVL.

The chain is built from TRBV28 and TRBJ2-5, with D hard to call. The CDR3 runs to 13 residues. From germline, CDR1 is MDHEN and CDR2 SYDVKM. With 6 bases removed from V and 2 bases from J, the gap between germline ends came to 10 bases. The DNA for the CDR3 is TGTGCCAGCAGGCCTACAGAACAAGAGACCCAGTACTTC. This sequence encodes CASRPTEQETQYF.

This clonotype was counted at least ten times. The J gene is TRBJ2-1, the V gene TRBV27, with 8 bases lining up with TRBD2. The V gene end was trimmed by 4 bases and the J gene end by 2 bases; junction bases not matched to a gene: 7. The CDR3 is 16 amino acids. CDR1 is MNHEY, CDR2 SMNVEV, per germline (reference sequence). The CDR3 DNA follows: TGTGCCAGCAGTTCCCCCAGCGGGAGAACCTACAATGAGCAGTTCTTC. Amino acids: CASSSPSGRTYNEQFF.

This clonotype was observed a few times. The V call is TRBV4-1, the J call TRBJ2-5; D may be TRBD2 (6 bases). With 3 bases removed from V and 2 bases from J, the gap between germline ends came to 22 bases. The germline V gene encodes CDR1 MGHRA and CDR2 YSYEKL. The CDR3 extends over 18 amino acids. In DNA, the CDR3 is TGCGCCAGCAGCCAGTTGGTGGGGGGACGACTGGGACAAGAGACCCAGTACTTC. Encoded protein: CASSQLVGGRLGQETQYF.

CDR3 DNA: TGTGCCAGCAGATTATCCGGGACAGGCCATGAGACCCAGTACTTC. Amino acid sequence: CASRLSGTGHETQYF. The chain couples TRBV6-5 to TRBJ2-5, with 8 bases identical to TRBD1. Germline V gene data show CDR1 as MNHEY and CDR2 as SVGAGI. This CDR3 spans 15 amino acids. After removal of 6 bases from V and 5 bases from J, the junction contained 11 bases not matched to a gene.

In this sample, this clonotype turned up a few times. V usage is TRBV5-4 and J usage is TRBJ2-7; D is perhaps TRBD1 (5 bases). V lost 0 bases to trimming and J lost 5 bases, with 15 bases between them. There are 15 residues in the CDR3. The germline CDR1 and CDR2 sequences are SGHNT and YYREEE (reference sequence). CDR3 sequence (DNA): TGTGCCAGCAGCTTGGTTAACGGAGCAGGGAACGAGCAGTACTTC. This translates into CASSLVNGAGNEQYF.

This clonotype was seen at least ten times. The genes are TRBV7-8 and TRBJ1-5; TRBD1 matches 8 bases. CDR1 and CDR2 (germline): SGHVS, FQNEAQ. This CDR3 region has 16 residues. The V segment lost 6 bases and the J segment 4 bases; nucleotides outside the gene matches: 11. The CDR3 sequence is CASRQGGARENQPQHF. In DNA, the CDR3 is TGTGCCAGCAGACAGGGGGGTGCCCGTGAGAATCAGCCCCAGCATTTT.

This chain joins TRBV7-8 and TRBJ2-7, with D possibly TRBD2 on 5 matching bases. From germline, CDR1 is SGHVS and CDR2 FQNEAQ. The V gene lost 5 bases and the J gene lost 2 bases, with 16 bases spanning the gap. The CDR3 extends over 15 amino acids. CDR3 bases: TGTGCCAGCAGCCAAAGGGCGGGCACCCCCTACGAGCAGTACTTC. Translating gives CASSQRAGTPYEQYF. Full variable domain (rest looked up from reference TRBV7-8 and TRBJ2-7): GAGVSQSPRYKVAKRGQDVALRCDPISGHVSLFWYQQALGQGPEFLTYFQNEAQLDKSGLPSDRFFAERPEGSVSTLKIQRTQQEDSAVYLCASSQRAGTPYEQYFGPGTRLTVT.

This chain's CDR3 is CASSGGLSYNEQFF. The DNA of the CDR3 is TGCGCCAGCAGTGGCGGACTCTCCTACAATGAGCAGTTCTTC. V and J are TRBV10-2 and TRBJ2-1, with a weak D call TRBD2 (5 bases). The V gene lost 4 bases and the J gene lost 0 bases, with 7 bases spanning the gap. Germline V lookup: CDR1 WSHSY, CDR2 SAAADI. There are 14 residues in the CDR3.

The chain carries TRBV20-1 and TRBJ1-5; D not resolved. The CDR3 consists of 13 residues. Deletions cut 6 bases from V and 1 base from J, with 10 bases between. Germline V gene sequence: CDR1 DFQATT, CDR2 SNEGSKA (reference sequence). The CDR3 here is CSAQTGSNQPQHF. CDR3 sequence (DNA): TGCAGTGCCCAAACTGGGAGCAATCAGCCCCAGCATTTT.

This clonotype was picked up a small number of times. The CDR3: CASSRGHLYGYTF. DNA for the CDR3: TGTGCCAGCTCACGGGGACATCTCTATGGCTACACCTTC. This rearrangement joins TRBV18 to TRBJ1-2, with a possible D match to TRBD1 (6 bases). The germline CDR1 and CDR2 sequences are KGHSH and LQKENI. Trimming removed 4 bases at V and 4 bases at J, with 10 bases between. The CDR3 sequence is 13 residues long.

This clonotype came up a few times. The chain couples TRBV6-2 or TRBV6-3 to TRBJ2-1, with D unclear. The germline V gene encodes CDR1 MNHEY and CDR2 SVGEGT. The length of the CDR3 is 13 residues. The ends were cut back, 8 bases at V and 2 bases at J, with 10 bases in the middle. CDR3 region: CASARAPYNEQFF. The CDR3 nucleotides are TGTGCCAGCGCAAGGGCCCCCTACAATGAGCAGTTCTTC.

In this sample, this clonotype turned up a few times. The chain links TRBV27 to TRBJ2-2; TRBD1 aligns across 11 bases. There are 16 residues in the CDR3. Germline CDR1 reads MNHEY; CDR2 reads SMNVEV (reference sequence). Trimming took 2 bases from V and 6 from J; bases not matched to a gene: 5. The CDR3 reads CASSLGGQGVAGELFF. Written as DNA, the CDR3 is TGTGCCAGCAGTTTAGGGGGACAGGGGGTGGCCGGGGAGCTGTTTTTT.

This clonotype was seen only a few times. The chain couples TRBV20-1 to TRBJ2-7, with 9 bases identical to TRBD2. The germline V gene encodes CDR1 DFQATT and CDR2 SNEGSKA (reference sequence). J gave up 0 bases and V 0 bases, and 3 bases lay outside the gene matches. The CDR3 is 15 residues long. CDR3 sequence: CSARDVSGSSYEQYF. Here the CDR3 DNA reads TGCAGTGCTAGAGATGTTAGCGGGAGCTCCTACGAGCAGTACTTC.

The table lists this clonotype with many counts. The V and J genes are TRBV18 and TRBJ2-1; the D gene is possibly TRBD2 (5 bases). V was clipped by 2 bases and J by 9 bases, with 14 bases between them. The germline V gene encodes CDR1 KGHSH and CDR2 LQKENI. This CDR3 region has 14 residues. The CDR3 here is CASSPDIEGSEQFF. CDR3 in DNA: TGTGCCAGCTCACCAGATATTGAGGGCAGTGAGCAGTTCTTC.

The chain carries TRBV27 and TRBJ1-2; 8 nucleotides align to TRBD1. This CDR3 is 15 amino acids long. Germline CDR1 reads MNHEY; CDR2 reads SMNVEV (reference sequence). V dropped 2 bases and J dropped 8; count of bases not matched to a gene: 10. CDR3 nucleotide sequence: TGTGCCAGCAGTTTAACAAGTCAGGGGGCGCGGGGCTACACCTTC. Amino acid sequence: CASSLTSQGARGYTF.

This clonotype appeared a few times. The chain carries TRBV28 and TRBJ1-1, with TRBD1 identical over 9 bases. The CDR3 loop spans 15 amino acids. V shed 5 bases, J shed 1 base, and the junction held 5 bases outside the gene matches. Per germline, CDR1 MDHEN and CDR2 SYDVKM. In DNA, the CDR3 is TGTGCCAGCAGTAAGGACAGGGGAGGGAACACTGAAGCTTTCTTT. Residues: CASSKDRGGNTEAFF.

V is TRBV20-1 and J is TRBJ2-7; 8 bases line up with TRBD2. Looked up from germline, CDR1 is DFQATT and CDR2 is SNEGSKA (reference sequence). The CDR3 is 17 residues long. After removal of 1 base from V and 0 bases from J, the junction contained 11 bases not matched to a gene. The DNA for the CDR3 is TGCAGTGCTAGAGGGCGTAAAGGGCGGGAGGCCTCCTACGAGCAGTACTTC. Its translation is CSARGRKGREASYEQYF.

The rearrangement joins TRBV11-2 to TRBJ2-1, with TRBD2 identical over 7 bases. Germline lookup yields CDR1 SGHAT and CDR2 FQNNGV. The length of the CDR3 is 14 residues. The V gene end was trimmed by 2 bases and the J gene end by 7 bases; junction bases not matched to a gene: 5. In nucleotides, the CDR3 is TGTGCCAGCAGCTTAATGCGGGAGAAAAATGAGCAGTTCTTC. As protein: CASSLMREKNEQFF.

The chain couples TRBV6-2 or TRBV6-3 to TRBJ2-2; 10 positions match TRBD2. With 6 bases clipped from V and 5 bases from J, the junction kept 3 bases outside the gene matches. The CDR3 contains 14 residues. Germline V lookup: CDR1 MNHEY, CDR2 SVGEGT. CDR3 in DNA: TGTGCCAGCAGACCACTAGCGGGAACCGGGGAGCTGTTTTTT. Residues: CASRPLAGTGELFF.

The V and J genes are TRBV13 and TRBJ2-7, with a weak D call TRBD1 (5 bases). This CDR3 has 14 residues. Germline CDR1 and CDR2: PRHDT and FYEKMQ (reference sequence). Trimming stripped 5 bases from V and 9 bases from J, with 20 bases between. This CDR3 reads CASSLFWTRGAQYF. The CDR3 DNA is TGTGCCAGCAGCCTATTCTGGACAAGGGGCGCGCAGTACTTC.

This clonotype was picked up a small number of times. The rearrangement joins TRBV18 to TRBJ1-4, with D possibly TRBD1 on 6 matching bases. V lost 3 bases, J lost 6 bases, and 11 bases lay in between. This CDR3 contains 14 residues. CDR1 and CDR2 from the germline V gene are KGHSH and LQKENI. CDR3 in amino acids: CASSPTGSDEKLFF. The CDR3, as DNA: TGTGCCAGCTCACCGACAGGATCGGATGAAAAACTGTTTTTT.

The chain couples TRBV9 to TRBJ2-2; 13 bases align to TRBD2. Germline V gives CDR1 SGDLS, CDR2 YYNGEE. The CDR3 length is 16 residues. V lost 4 bases to trimming and J lost 3 bases; unmatched junction nucleotides: 3. CDR3 in DNA: TGTGCCAGCAGCACGGGACTAGCGGGACACACCGGGGAGCTGTTTTTT. This codes for CASSTGLAGHTGELFF.

A few counts support this clonotype. V gene TRBV10-3 combines with J gene TRBJ2-7, with 13 positions matching TRBD2. The CDR3 runs to 15 residues. Germline values: CDR1 ENHRY, CDR2 SYGVKD. Written as DNA, the CDR3 is TGTGCGACAAAGGGCACTAGCGGGAGGGTTATCGAGCAGTACTTC. This gives the protein CATKGTSGRVIEQYF.

The rearrangement links TRBV5-6 to TRBJ2-7; 10 bases align to TRBD2. V lost 3 bases, J lost 0 bases, and 9 bases stayed unmatched. Per germline, CDR1 SGHDT and CDR2 YYEEEE. The length of the CDR3 is 17 residues. CDR3 coding DNA: TGTGCCAGCAGCTGGGGGTTGGTAGCGGGAGGCTCCTACGAGCAGTACTTC. It encodes CASSWGLVAGGSYEQYF. Drawing the rest from reference TRBV5-6 and TRBJ2-7, the complete variable domain is DAGVTQSPTHLIKTRGQQVTLRCSPKSGHDTVSWYQQALGQGPQFIFQYYEEEERQRGNFPDRFSGHQFPNYSSELNVNALLLGDSALYLCASSWGLVAGGSYEQYFGPGTRLTVT.

Turning to this clonotype: At one boundary the junction diverges from the germline segment, which might be a read error. The CDR3 coding sequence is TGTGCCACCAACAGAGATATAGAGGATATCAATGAGCAGTTCTTC. Amino acids: CATNRDIEDINEQFF. V usage is TRBV15 and J usage is TRBJ2-1; D not certain. Germline loops: CDR1 LNHNV, CDR2 YYDKDF (reference sequence). This CDR3 contains 15 residues. The full variable domain, with the rest looked up from reference TRBV15 and TRBJ2-1, is DAMVIQNPRYQVTQFGKPVTLSCSQTLNHNVMYWYQQKSSQAPKLLFHYYDKDFNNEADTPDNFQSRRPNTSFCFLDIRSPGLGDTAMYLCATNRDIEDINEQFFGPGTRLTVL.

The V gene is TRBV25-1, the J gene TRBJ2-1; D call uncertain. Germline-derived CDR1 and CDR2 are MGHDK and SYGVNS. V dropped 3 bases and J dropped 0 bases, with 12 bases sitting between them. This CDR3 is 16 amino acids long. The CDR3 DNA is TGTGCCAGCAGTGACAGGCCACCGAGCTCCTACAATGAGCAGTTCTTC. Its protein is CASSDRPPSSYNEQFF. Full variable domain (remainder filled in from reference TRBV25-1 and TRBJ2-1): EADIYQTPRYLVIGTGKKITLECSQTMGHDKMYWYQQDPGMELHLIHYSYGVNSTEKGDLSSESTVSRIRTEHFPLTLESARPSHTSQYLCASSDRPPSSYNEQFFGPGTRLTVL.

This sequence joins TRBV7-6 and TRBJ2-1; D is undetermined. The germline V gene has CDR1 SGHVS and CDR2 FNYEAQ. The CDR3 extends over 16 amino acids. Trimming shortened V by 4 bases and J by 4 bases, and 17 bases separated the two germline ends. Written as DNA, the CDR3 is TGTGCCAGCAGCTCAAACACAGATTCTTTTTACAATGAGCAGTTCTTC. Protein: CASSSNTDSFYNEQFF.

This clonotype was counted many times. The chain joins TRBV30 to TRBJ1-1; D uncertain. Germline CDR1 GTSNPN, CDR2 SVGIG (reference sequence). Deletions cut 2 bases from V and 10 bases from J, with 14 bases between. CDR3 length equals 12 residues. This CDR3 reads CAWSYVGGGAFF. The CDR3 region has the DNA TGTGCCTGGAGTTATGTGGGCGGCGGAGCTTTCTTT. Combining the CDR3 with reference TRBV30 and TRBJ1-1 gives the whole variable domain SQTIHQWPATLVQPVGSPLSLECTVEGTSNPNLYWYRQAAGRGLQLLFYSVGIGQISSEVPQNLSASRPQDRQFILSSKKLLLSDSGFYLCAWSYVGGGAFFGQGTRLTVV.

In its sample, this clonotype was seen a few times. This chain links TRBV6-1 with TRBJ2-2; D perhaps matches TRBD2 (6 bases). Germline lookup yields CDR1 MNHNS and CDR2 SASEGT. The V and J ends lost 6 bases and 3 bases respectively, with 20 bases between them. This CDR3 has 17 residues. The CDR3 protein is CASRLPPTSWDTGELFF. DNA of the CDR3: TGTGCCAGCAGACTACCCCCGACTAGTTGGGACACCGGGGAGCTGTTTTTT.

This clonotype was seen more than once but under ten times. This chain joins TRBV9 and TRBJ1-1; tentatively, D is TRBD1 (5 bases). This CDR3 has 14 residues. Germline assignment: CDR1 SGDLS and CDR2 YYNGEE. V dropped 4 bases and J dropped 10 bases, with 20 bases sitting between them. Here the CDR3 DNA reads TGTGCCAGCAGCCAGAGTGGGGGGAGGGCAGCAGCTTTCTTT. Translation: CASSQSGGRAAAFF. Full variable domain (rest looked up from reference TRBV9 and TRBJ1-1): DSGVTQTPKHLITATGQRVTLRCSPRSGDLSVYWYQQSLDQGLQFLIQYYNGEERAKGNILERFSAQQFPDLHSELNLSSLELGDSALYFCASSQSGGRAAAFFGQGTRLTVV.

This clonotype was counted a single time. This clone may be a read error of a much larger clone one base away. The chain uses TRBV4-1 and TRBJ2-7; D unresolved. This CDR3 region has 14 residues. The germline gives CDR1 MGHRA, CDR2 YSYEKL. The CDR3 is CDSSLGVQSYEQYF. The CDR3 DNA sequence: TGCGACAGCAGCCTAGGAGTGCAGTCCTACGAGCAGTACTTC.